A single sample is the source of the 8 T cell receptor beta chains below, sequenced in a study of response to subunit inactivated influenza vaccine. MiXCR was run by TCRdb on the RT-PCR reads, yielding one entry per CDR3 protein. The table lists approximately 490,000 distinct CDR3 sequences, approximately 7.3% of them singletons. Material: PBMCs from blood, obtained roughly 24 months after vaccination. The receptors were gathered from a man between 45 and 75 years old who received an inactivated influenza vaccine.

The chain combines TRBV6-2 or TRBV6-3 with TRBJ1-1; the D gene is possibly TRBD1 (6 bases). The CDR3 runs 13 residues. The germline V and J ends were trimmed by 6 bases and 4 bases, with 12 bases remaining between them. Looked up from germline, CDR1 is MNHEY and CDR2 is SVGEGT. CDR3 amino acids: CASSLQGVTEAFF. The CDR3 DNA reads TGTGCCAGCAGCCTACAGGGAGTCACTGAAGCTTTCTTT.

The table lists this clonotype with many counts. Written as DNA, the CDR3 is TGTGCCAGCAGCGTTAATAGCGGGACGGGCGGCACAGATACGCAGTATTTT. Translated, it gives CASSVNSGTGGTDTQYF. This chain uses TRBV11-2 with TRBJ2-3; 8 bases agree with TRBD2. The CDR3 contains 17 residues. In germline, CDR1 is SGHAT, CDR2 FQNNGV. After removal of 5 bases from V and 1 base from J, the junction contained 11 bases not matched to a gene.

This clonotype was counted many times. The chain couples TRBV19 to TRBJ2-3; 10 nucleotides align to TRBD1. The CDR3 extends over 16 amino acids. J was trimmed by 3 bases and V by 0 bases; bases with no gene match: 3. Germline CDR1 is LNHDA and CDR2 is SQIVND (reference sequence). This CDR3 reads CASSIEDRGLTDTQYF. The CDR3 nucleotides are TGTGCCAGTAGTATAGAAGACAGGGGGCTAACAGATACGCAGTATTTT.

This clonotype was counted only a few times. The chain couples TRBV9 to TRBJ2-1, with 12 bases that match TRBD2. The germline V gene encodes CDR1 SGDLS and CDR2 YYNGEE. Trimming cost V 4 bases and J 5 bases; bases outside gene matches: 7. CDR3 length: 16 residues. This CDR3 is CASSIASGRGNNEQFF. CDR3 in DNA: TGTGCCAGCAGCATAGCTAGCGGGAGGGGGAACAATGAGCAGTTCTTC.

This clonotype was seen at least ten times. This chain joins TRBV12-3 or TRBV12-4 and TRBJ2-1, with 10 bases aligning to TRBD1. The CDR3 has 15 residues. The junction had 6 bases not matched to a gene; V was cut back by 6 bases and J by 4 bases. The CDR3 spells CASRFGQGEYNEQFF. CDR3 DNA: TGTGCCAGCAGATTCGGACAGGGGGAGTACAATGAGCAGTTCTTC.

This clonotype was detected many times. The chain has TRBV27 and TRBJ2-2; 7 nucleotides agree with TRBD1. V lost 6 bases, J lost 6 bases, and 4 bases stayed unmatched. The CDR3 has 13 residues. Germline-derived CDR1 and CDR2 are MNHEY and SMNVEV (reference sequence). The CDR3, as DNA: TGTGCCAGCAGGAACAGGGGCGCCGGGGAGCTGTTTTTT. As protein: CASRNRGAGELFF.

The CDR3: CASSLVVTSSYNEQFF. The CDR3, as DNA: TGTGCCAGCAGCTTAGTAGTTACTAGCTCCTACAATGAGCAGTTCTTC. The V and J genes are TRBV11-2 and TRBJ2-1, with a possible D match to TRBD2 (5 bases). CDR3 length: 16 residues. Between the trimmed V and J ends, which lost 1 base and 0 bases, there was a span of 10 bases. The germline gives CDR1 SGHAT, CDR2 FQNNGV. The full variable domain, in which reference TRBV11-2 and TRBJ2-1 provide the parts outside the CDR3, is EAGVAQSPRYKIIEKRQSVAFWCNPISGHATLYWYQQILGQGPKLLIQFQNNGVVDDSQLPKDRFSAERLKGVDSTLKIQPAKLEDSAVYLCASSLVVTSSYNEQFFGPGTRLTVL.

This clonotype showed up just a few times. The CDR3 is CASSPGLAGAKNIQYF. The CDR3 nucleotides are TGTGCCAGCAGCCCAGGACTAGCGGGAGCCAAAAACATTCAGTACTTC. The genes are TRBV28 and TRBJ2-4; the match to TRBD2 covers 11 bases. V gave up 6 bases and J gave up 0 bases; unmatched junction bases: 4. The CDR3 runs 16 residues. Germline CDR1 is MDHEN and CDR2 is SYDVKM. The whole variable domain, remainder taken from reference TRBV28 and TRBJ2-4, is DVKVTQSSRYLVKRTGEKVFLECVQDMDHENMFWYRQDPGLGLRLIYFSYDVKMKEKGDIPEGYSVSREKKERFSLILESASTNQTSMYLCASSPGLAGAKNIQYFGAGTRLSVL.